The T cell receptor beta chain described here comes from a study of early T cells in non-severe SARS-CoV-2 infection. One entry per CDR3 protein results from TCRdb running MiXCR on the 5' RACE reads. The table lists tens of thousands of distinct CDR3 sequences, roughly 13% of them singletons. V was clipped by 0 bases and J by 6 bases; unmatched bases: 5. Germline V lookup: CDR1 DFQATT, CDR2 SNEGSKA (reference sequence). The CDR3 runs to 14 residues. V gene TRBV20-1 combines with J gene TRBJ2-1, with 7 bases matching TRBD1. Sequencing was carried out using whole blood. The sequence was collected from an adult who was a healthcare worker with PCR-confirmed SARS-CoV-2 infection or an uninfected control (not recorded which). The CDR3 protein is CSARDQGQVNEQFF. CDR3 sequence (DNA): TGCAGTGCTAGAGATCAAGGACAGGTCAATGAGCAGTTCTTC.